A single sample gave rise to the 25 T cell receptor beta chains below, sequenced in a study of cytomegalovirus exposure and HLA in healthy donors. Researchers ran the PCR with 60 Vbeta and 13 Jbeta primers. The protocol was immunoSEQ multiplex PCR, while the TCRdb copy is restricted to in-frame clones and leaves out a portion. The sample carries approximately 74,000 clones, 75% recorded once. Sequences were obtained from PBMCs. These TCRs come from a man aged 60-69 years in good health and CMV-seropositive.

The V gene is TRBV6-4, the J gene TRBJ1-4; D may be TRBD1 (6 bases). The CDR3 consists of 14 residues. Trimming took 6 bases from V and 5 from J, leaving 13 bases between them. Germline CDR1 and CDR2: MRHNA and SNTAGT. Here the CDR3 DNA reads TGTGCCAGCAGCGTGGACAGTGGAAATGAAAAACTGTTTTTT. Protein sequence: CASSVDSGNEKLFF.

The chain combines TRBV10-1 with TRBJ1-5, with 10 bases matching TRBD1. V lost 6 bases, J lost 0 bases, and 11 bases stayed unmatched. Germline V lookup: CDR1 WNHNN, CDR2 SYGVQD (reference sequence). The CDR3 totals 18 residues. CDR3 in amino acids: CASRGPGTGVDSNQPQHF. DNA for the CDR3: TGCGCCAGCAGAGGACCTGGGACAGGGGTCGATAGCAATCAGCCCCAGCATTTT.

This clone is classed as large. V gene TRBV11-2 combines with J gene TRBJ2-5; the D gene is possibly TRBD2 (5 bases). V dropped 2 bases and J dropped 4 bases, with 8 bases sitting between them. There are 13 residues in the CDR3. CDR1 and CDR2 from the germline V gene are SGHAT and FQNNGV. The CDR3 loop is CASSLWRTETQYF. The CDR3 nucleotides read TGTGCCAGCAGCTTATGGAGGACAGAGACCCAGTACTTC.

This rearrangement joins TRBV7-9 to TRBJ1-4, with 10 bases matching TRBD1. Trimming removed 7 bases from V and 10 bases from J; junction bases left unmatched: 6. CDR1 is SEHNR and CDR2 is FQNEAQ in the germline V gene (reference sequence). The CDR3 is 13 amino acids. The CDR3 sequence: CASTWDRGGKLFF. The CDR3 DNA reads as TGTGCCAGCACTTGGGACAGGGGAGGAAAACTGTTTTTT.

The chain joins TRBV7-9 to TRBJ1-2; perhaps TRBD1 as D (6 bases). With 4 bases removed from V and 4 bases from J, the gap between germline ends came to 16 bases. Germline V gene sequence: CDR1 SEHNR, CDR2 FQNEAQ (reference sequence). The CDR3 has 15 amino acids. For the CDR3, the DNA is TGTGCCAGCAGCTCCAGACAGGACGGGCCCTATGGCTACACCTTC. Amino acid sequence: CASSSRQDGPYGYTF. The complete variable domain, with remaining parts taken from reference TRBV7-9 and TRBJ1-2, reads DTGVSQNPRHKITKRGQNVTFRCDPISEHNRLYWYRQTLGQGPEFLTYFQNEAQLEKSRLLSDRFSAERPKGSFSTLEIQRTEQGDSAMYLCASSSRQDGPYGYTFGSGTRLTVV.

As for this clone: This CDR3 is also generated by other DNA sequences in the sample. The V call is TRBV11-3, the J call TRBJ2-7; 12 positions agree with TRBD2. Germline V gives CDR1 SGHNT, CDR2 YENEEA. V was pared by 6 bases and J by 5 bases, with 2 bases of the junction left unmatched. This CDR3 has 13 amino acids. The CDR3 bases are TGTGCCAGCAGACTAGCGGGGGGCCACGAGCAGTACTTC. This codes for CASRLAGGHEQYF.

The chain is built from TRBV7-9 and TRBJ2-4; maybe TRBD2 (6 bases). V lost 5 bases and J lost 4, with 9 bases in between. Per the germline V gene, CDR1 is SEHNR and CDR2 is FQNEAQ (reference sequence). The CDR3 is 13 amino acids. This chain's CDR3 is CASSQGGKNIQYF. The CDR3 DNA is TGTGCCAGCAGCCAGGGAGGAAAAAACATTCAGTACTTC. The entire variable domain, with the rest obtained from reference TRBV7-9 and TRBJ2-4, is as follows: DTGVSQNPRHKITKRGQNVTFRCDPISEHNRLYWYRQTLGQGPEFLTYFQNEAQLEKSRLLSDRFSAERPKGSFSTLEIQRTEQGDSAMYLCASSQGGKNIQYFGAGTRLSVL.

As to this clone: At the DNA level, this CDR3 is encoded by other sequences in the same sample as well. CDR3 loop: CASSLGGTGGQETQYF. The CDR3 region has the DNA TGTGCCAGCAGCTTGGGGGGAACAGGCGGCCAAGAGACCCAGTACTTC. This chain links TRBV11-3 with TRBJ2-5, with TRBD2 as a possible D gene (6 bases). Trimming left V 3 bases short and J 1 base short, with 15 bases between. The CDR3 covers 16 residues. Looked up from germline, CDR1 is SGHNT and CDR2 is YENEEA.

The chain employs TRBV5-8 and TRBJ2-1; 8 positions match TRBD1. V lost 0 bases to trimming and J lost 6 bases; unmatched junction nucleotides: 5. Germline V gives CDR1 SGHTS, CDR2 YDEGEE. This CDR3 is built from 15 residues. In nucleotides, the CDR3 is TGTGCCAGCAGCTTGGCTCAGGGGGCGGGCAATGAGCAGTTCTTC. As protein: CASSLAQGAGNEQFF.

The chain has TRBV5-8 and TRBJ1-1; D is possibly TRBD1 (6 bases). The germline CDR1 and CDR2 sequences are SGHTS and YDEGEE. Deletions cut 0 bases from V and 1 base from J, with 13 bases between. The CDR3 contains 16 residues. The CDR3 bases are TGTGCCAGCAGCTTGGCAGTTGCAGGGGCGAACACTGAAGCTTTCTTT. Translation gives CASSLAVAGANTEAFF.

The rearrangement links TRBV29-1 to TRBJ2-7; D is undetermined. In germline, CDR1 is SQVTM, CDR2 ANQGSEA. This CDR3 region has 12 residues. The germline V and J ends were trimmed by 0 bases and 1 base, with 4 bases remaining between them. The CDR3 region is CSVEESSYEQYF. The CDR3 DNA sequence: TGCAGCGTTGAAGAATCGTCCTACGAGCAGTACTTC.

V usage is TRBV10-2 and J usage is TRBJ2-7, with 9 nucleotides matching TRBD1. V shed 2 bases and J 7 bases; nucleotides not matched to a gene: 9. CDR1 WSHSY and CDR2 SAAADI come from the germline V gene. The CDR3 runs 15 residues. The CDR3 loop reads CASSEDRGALGEQYF. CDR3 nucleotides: TGCGCCAGCAGTGAGGACAGGGGGGCTCTCGGGGAGCAGTACTTC.

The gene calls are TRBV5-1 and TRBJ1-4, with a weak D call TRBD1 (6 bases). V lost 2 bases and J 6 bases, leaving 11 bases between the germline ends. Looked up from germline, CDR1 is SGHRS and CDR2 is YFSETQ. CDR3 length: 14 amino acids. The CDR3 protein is CASSLSRTDEKLFF. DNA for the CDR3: TGCGCCAGCAGCTTATCACGGACAGATGAAAAACTGTTTTTT.

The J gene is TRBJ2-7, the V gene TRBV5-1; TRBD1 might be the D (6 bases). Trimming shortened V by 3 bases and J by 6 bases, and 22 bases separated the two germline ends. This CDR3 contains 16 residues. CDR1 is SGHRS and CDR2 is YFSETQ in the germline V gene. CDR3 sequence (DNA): TGCGCCAGCAGCTGGGGAGAGACAGGAATGGAGACCGAGCAGTACTTC. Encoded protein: CASSWGETGMETEQYF.

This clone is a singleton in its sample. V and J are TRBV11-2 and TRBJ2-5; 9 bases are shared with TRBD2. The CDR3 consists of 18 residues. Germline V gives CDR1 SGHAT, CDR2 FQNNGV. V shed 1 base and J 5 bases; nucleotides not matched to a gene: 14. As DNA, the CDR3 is TGTGCCAGCAGCTTAGGGGCCGGGGGCGGGGGGGCATCCGAGACCCAGTACTTC. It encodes CASSLGAGGGGASETQYF.

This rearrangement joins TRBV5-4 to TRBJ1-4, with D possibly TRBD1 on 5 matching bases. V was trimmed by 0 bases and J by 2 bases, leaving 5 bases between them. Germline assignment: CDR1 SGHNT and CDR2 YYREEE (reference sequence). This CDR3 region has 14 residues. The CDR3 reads CASSLGGTNEKLFF. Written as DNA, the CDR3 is TGTGCCAGCAGCTTGGGGGGCACTAATGAAAAACTGTTTTTT. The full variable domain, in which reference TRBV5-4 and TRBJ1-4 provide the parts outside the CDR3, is ETGVTQSPTHLIKTRGQQVTLRCSSQSGHNTVSWYQQALGQGPQFIFQYYREEENGRGNFPPRFSGLQFPNYSSELNVNALELDDSALYLCASSLGGTNEKLFFGSGTQLSVL.

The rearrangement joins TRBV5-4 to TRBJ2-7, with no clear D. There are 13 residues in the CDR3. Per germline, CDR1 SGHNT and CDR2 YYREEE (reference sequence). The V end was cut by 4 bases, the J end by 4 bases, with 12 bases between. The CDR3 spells CASSPTPDYEQYF. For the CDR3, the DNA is TGTGCCAGCAGCCCTACCCCCGATTACGAGCAGTACTTC.

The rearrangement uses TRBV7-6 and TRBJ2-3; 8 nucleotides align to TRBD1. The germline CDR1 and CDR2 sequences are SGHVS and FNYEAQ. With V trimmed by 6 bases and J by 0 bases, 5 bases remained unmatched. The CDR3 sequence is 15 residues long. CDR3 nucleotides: TGTGCCAGCAGACCGGGACAGGAGAGCACAGATACGCAGTATTTT. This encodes CASRPGQESTDTQYF.

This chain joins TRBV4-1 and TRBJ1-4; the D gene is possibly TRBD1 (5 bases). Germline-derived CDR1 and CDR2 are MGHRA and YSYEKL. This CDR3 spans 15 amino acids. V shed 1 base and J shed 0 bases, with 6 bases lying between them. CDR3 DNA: TGCGCCAGCAGCCAAGGCAGGGCAACTAATGAAAAACTGTTTTTT. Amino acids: CASSQGRATNEKLFF.

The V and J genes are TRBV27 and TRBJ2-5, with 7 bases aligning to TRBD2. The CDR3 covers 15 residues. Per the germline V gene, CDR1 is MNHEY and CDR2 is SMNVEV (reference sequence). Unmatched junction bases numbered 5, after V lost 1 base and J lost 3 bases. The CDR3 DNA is TGTGCCAGCAGTTTATACCGGGGGGTCGAAGAGACCCAGTACTTC. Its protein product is CASSLYRGVEETQYF.

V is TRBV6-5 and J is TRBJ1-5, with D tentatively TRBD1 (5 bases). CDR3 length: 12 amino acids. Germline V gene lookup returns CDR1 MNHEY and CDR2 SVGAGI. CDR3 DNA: TGTGTCGAGCGCGGGGGAAATCAGCCCCAGCATTTT. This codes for CVERGGNQPQHF.

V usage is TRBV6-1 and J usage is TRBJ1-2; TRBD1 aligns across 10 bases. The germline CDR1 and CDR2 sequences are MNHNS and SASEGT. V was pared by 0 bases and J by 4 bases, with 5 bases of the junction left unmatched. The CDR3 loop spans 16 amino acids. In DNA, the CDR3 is TGTGCCAGCAGTGAAGCCGGGACAGGGGCCCCCTATGGCTACACCTTC. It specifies CASSEAGTGAPYGYTF.

The CDR3 bases are TGTGCCAGCATTCTCCGGGCCCAATACGGGAGCTATGGCTACACCTTC. Residues: CASILRAQYGSYGYTF. J is TRBJ1-2 and V is TRBV2; D is unresolved. Trimming removed 7 bases at V and 4 bases at J, with 22 bases between. From germline, CDR1 is SNHLY and CDR2 FYNNEI. This CDR3 contains 16 residues.

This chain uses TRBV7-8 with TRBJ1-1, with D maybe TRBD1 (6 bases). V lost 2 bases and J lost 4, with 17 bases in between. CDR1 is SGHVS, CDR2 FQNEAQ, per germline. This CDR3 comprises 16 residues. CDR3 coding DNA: TGTGCCAGCAGCTTATCCCGCCGAGGGGGGGCCACTGAAGCTTTCTTT. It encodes CASSLSRRGGATEAFF.

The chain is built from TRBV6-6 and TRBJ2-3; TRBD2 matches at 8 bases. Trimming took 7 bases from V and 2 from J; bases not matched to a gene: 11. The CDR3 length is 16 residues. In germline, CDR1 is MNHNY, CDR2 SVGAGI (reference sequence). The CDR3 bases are TGTGCCAGCACCCCCCAGTTAGCGGGGCCCACAGATACGCAGTATTTT. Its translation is CASTPQLAGPTDTQYF.